This is a list of T cell receptor beta chains from one sample in a study of T cells in Graves' hyperthyroidism and ophthalmopathy. TCRdb itself ran the multiplex PCR reads through MiXCR, one entry per CDR3 protein. Of hundreds of thousands of distinct CDR3 sequences listed, over 15% were seen once; the top ten hold over 15%. Sequenced: blood. The receptors stem from a woman aged 45-65 years with Graves' hyperthyroidism that later progressed to Graves' ophthalmopathy. Each CDR3 is given with its conserved first and last residue. The D gene is left open where the match is weak. Clone size appears in some rows only: once, few, many, or a class for an expanded clone.

.,TRBV6-1,TRBJ2-2,.,CASSEGGGRTGELFF,TGTGCCAGCAGTGAAGGAGGGGGACGAACCGGGGAGCTGTTTTTT
TRBD1,TRBV6-2/TRBV6-3,TRBJ1-5,.,CASSYRDRGDQPQHF,TGTGCCAGCAGTTACCGTGACAGGGGGGATCAGCCCCAGCATTTT
TRBD1,TRBV3-1,TRBJ1-2,.,CASSIRDSRLYGYTF,TGTGCCAGCAGCATCAGGGACAGCCGGCTATATGGCTACACCTTC
.,TRBV4-2,TRBJ2-1,few,CASSQSNLGGAVNEQFF,TGTGCCAGCAGCCAAAGTAACTTGGGGGGGGCGGTTAATGAGCAGTTCTTC
.,TRBV6-1,TRBJ1-5,.,CAGRTANSNQPQHF,TGTGCCGGACGGACAGCGAATAGCAATCAGCCCCAGCATTTT
TRBD1,TRBV20-1,TRBJ1-2,.,CSARDPGQGFYGYTF,TGCAGTGCTAGAGATCCAGGACAGGGGTTCTATGGCTACACCTTC
.,TRBV7-6,TRBJ2-7,.,CASSLEISSHEQYF,TGTGCCAGCAGCTTAGAGATCTCCTCCCACGAGCAGTACTTC
TRBD2,TRBV20-1,TRBJ2-3,few,CSRRGLALDTQYF,TGCAGCAGAAGGGGACTAGCGCTAGATACGCAGTATTTT
.,TRBV4-1,TRBJ1-1,.,CASSQGPGGSEAFF,TGCGCCAGCAGCCAGGGGCCCGGCGGCTCTGAAGCTTTCTTT
.,TRBV7-9,TRBJ2-3,many,CASSFRDTSTTDTQYF,TGTGCCAGCAGCTTCCGGGACACCTCTACCACAGATACGCAGTATTTT
.,TRBV6-2/TRBV6-3,TRBJ1-3,.,CASTDPRYSGNTIYF,TGTGCCAGCACCGACCCCAGGTACTCTGGAAACACCATATATTTT